One sample yielded the 6 T cell receptor beta chains listed below, sequenced in a study of identical twins. One entry per CDR3 protein results from TCRdb running MiXCR on the 5' RACE reads. The sample shows 1.5 million or so distinct CDR3 sequences, under 35% of them seen only once. The sequenced material came from cord blood. All receptors come from a newborn girl in good health.

The sample holds one count of this clonotype. V usage is TRBV12-3 or TRBV12-4 and J usage is TRBJ2-7; 10 nucleotides match TRBD2. This CDR3 region has 16 residues. V trimming: 5 bases; J trimming: 0 bases; junction bases outside the gene matches: 7. CDR3 nucleotides: TGTGCCAGCAGTGCCCGGACTAGCGGTAGCTCCTACGAGCAGTACTTC. It encodes CASSARTSGSSYEQYF.

The V call is TRBV20-1, the J call TRBJ2-5; the D is unclear. V was shortened by 0 bases and J by 1 base, with 9 bases between the two germline ends. The germline gives CDR1 DFQATT, CDR2 SNEGSKA (reference sequence). This CDR3 has 14 residues. In nucleotides, the CDR3 is TGCAGTGCTAGAGAGTCTTACCCCCAAGAGACCCAGTACTTC. Translation: CSARESYPQETQYF.

The J gene is TRBJ2-5, the V gene TRBV28, with D possibly being TRBD2 (7 bases). V dropped 4 bases and J dropped 1 base, with 13 bases sitting between them. Germline assignment: CDR1 MDHEN and CDR2 SYDVKM. The length of the CDR3 is 15 residues. The CDR3 reads CASSWGLAVQETQYF. Written as DNA, the CDR3 is TGTGCCAGCAGTTGGGGGCTAGCGGTCCAAGAGACCCAGTACTTC.

This clonotype was recorded many times. The rearrangement uses TRBV7-8 and TRBJ2-1; D may be TRBD2 (6 bases). CDR1 is SGHVS and CDR2 is FQNEAQ in the germline V gene. The CDR3 is made up of 15 amino acids. V was pared by 4 bases and J by 0 bases, with 10 bases between. The CDR3 nucleotides are TGTGCCAGCAGCTCGACTAGAGGCTCCTACAATGAGCAGTTCTTC. Its translation is CASSSTRGSYNEQFF.

V gene TRBV20-1 combines with J gene TRBJ1-2, with D possibly TRBD1 on 6 matching bases. Germline CDR1 is DFQATT and CDR2 is SNEGSKA (reference sequence). The CDR3 is made up of 13 amino acids. V lost 4 bases to trimming and J lost 4 bases, with 13 bases between them. For the CDR3, the DNA is TGCAGTGCTAACGAACAGGGTTTCTATGGCTACACCTTC. Translated, it gives CSANEQGFYGYTF.

This sequence joins TRBV7-9 and TRBJ1-5; possible D gene TRBD1, 6 bases. CDR1 and CDR2 from the germline V gene are SEHNR and FQNEAQ (reference sequence). Trimming stripped 5 bases from V and 9 bases from J, with 14 bases between. CDR3 length: 13 residues. The CDR3 region is CASSRDNGRPQHF. The CDR3, as DNA: TGTGCCAGCAGCCGGGACAACGGTAGGCCCCAGCATTTT.